These 11 T cell receptor beta chains share one sample of origin, sequenced in a study of cytomegalovirus exposure and HLA in healthy donors. TCRdb's copy holds only in-frame clones and misses some; the assay was immunoSEQ multiplex PCR. The sample consists of under 250,000 clones, more than 85% of them appearing once. The sample was PBMCs. Receptor source: a man aged 18 to 29 in good health and CMV-seropositive.

The chain joins TRBV11-2 to TRBJ2-7; D is perhaps TRBD1 (5 bases). V dropped 3 bases and J dropped 0 bases, with 9 bases sitting between them. The CDR3 totals 14 residues. Per germline, CDR1 SGHAT and CDR2 FQNNGV. The CDR3 DNA reads TGTGCCAGCAGCTTTTACAGGAACTCCTACGAGCAGTACTTC. Translation gives CASSFYRNSYEQYF.

V gene TRBV28 combines with J gene TRBJ2-2, with D tentatively TRBD1 (6 bases). The length of the CDR3 is 15 residues. CDR1 and CDR2 (germline): MDHEN, SYDVKM. Trimming left V 2 bases short and J 6 bases short, with 13 bases between. In nucleotides, the CDR3 is TGTGCCAGCAGTTTACAGGGGCGCACAGCCGGGGAGCTGTTTTTT. Its translation: CASSLQGRTAGELFF.

The genes are TRBV13 and TRBJ2-1, with D hard to call. The CDR3 is made up of 15 amino acids. The germline V gene has CDR1 PRHDT and CDR2 FYEKMQ (reference sequence). Trimming shortened V by 5 bases and J by 3 bases, and 14 bases separated the two germline ends. The CDR3 region has the DNA TGTGCCAGCAGCCTCAGCGCAGGTTACTACAATGAGCAGTTCTTC. Amino acid sequence: CASSLSAGYYNEQFF.

The rearrangement links TRBV27 to TRBJ2-7; 7 nucleotides match TRBD2. The CDR3 loop spans 15 amino acids. Trimming removed 6 bases from V and 0 bases from J; junction bases left unmatched: 8. Germline loops: CDR1 MNHEY, CDR2 SMNVEV (reference sequence). This CDR3 is CASRFRLADSYEQYF. In nucleotides, the CDR3 is TGTGCCAGCAGATTCCGACTAGCCGACTCCTACGAGCAGTACTTC.

The chain carries TRBV5-1 and TRBJ2-7; TRBD1 matches 8 bases. Trimming at V came to 2 bases and at J to 5 bases, leaving 6 bases not matched to a gene. The CDR3 extends over 14 amino acids. The germline gives CDR1 SGHRS, CDR2 YFSETQ. The CDR3 protein is CASSFQQGVDEQYF. Written as DNA, the CDR3 is TGCGCCAGCAGCTTTCAACAGGGGGTGGACGAGCAGTACTTC.

CDR3 bases: TGCAGCGTTGTAGGAGCGGGAGGATCCTACGAGCAGTACTTC. Its protein is CSVVGAGGSYEQYF. The V and J genes are TRBV29-1 and TRBJ2-7; 9 bases are a match to TRBD2. The CDR3 sequence is 14 residues long. J was trimmed by 1 base and V by 4 bases; bases with no gene match: 5. Germline values: CDR1 SQVTM, CDR2 ANQGSEA.

The V and J genes are TRBV6-6 and TRBJ2-7; 9 positions agree with TRBD2. CDR3 length equals 15 residues. Germline V CDR1 and CDR2: MNHNY, SVGAGI (reference sequence). V was pared by 2 bases and J by 4 bases, with 6 bases of the junction left unmatched. The DNA of the CDR3 is TGTGCCAGCAGTTACGGGCGGGAGGGAGGATACGAGCAGTACTTC. This gives the protein CASSYGREGGYEQYF.

Worth noting for this clone: Compared with germline, one end of the junction differs, possibly owing to a read error. The chain links TRBV6-6 to TRBJ1-2; a weak D match, TRBD1 (5 bases). The CDR3 covers 14 residues. Germline V gene sequence: CDR1 MNHNY, CDR2 SVGAGI (reference sequence). Here the CDR3 DNA reads TGTGCCAGCAGCCAAACCCCCAGGGTCCCCCGTTACTTCTTC. Its translation: CASSQTPRVPRYFF.

The chain uses TRBV27 and TRBJ2-7, with D hard to call. CDR1 and CDR2 from the germline V gene are MNHEY and SMNVEV (reference sequence). The CDR3 is 13 amino acids. V lost 1 base, J lost 6 bases, and 10 bases lay in between. The chain's CDR3 is CASSLYWRTEQYF. The CDR3 DNA is TGTGCCAGCAGTTTATATTGGCGAACCGAGCAGTACTTC.

This clone was seen once. CDR3: CASSHPSAPDRGYEQYF. The CDR3 region has the DNA TGCGCCAGCAGTCACCCCTCGGCGCCCGACAGGGGGTACGAGCAGTACTTC. The chain uses TRBV23-1 and TRBJ2-7, with 9 bases matching TRBD1. TRBV23-1 is flagged as an ORF with uncertain function. There are 17 residues in the CDR3. V trimming: 3 bases; J trimming: 4 bases; junction bases outside the gene matches: 13.

The V call is TRBV6-4, the J call TRBJ2-1; D not certain. CDR1 is MRHNA, CDR2 SNTAGT, per germline. The germline V and J ends were trimmed by 3 bases and 7 bases, with 10 bases remaining between them. CDR3 length: 13 residues. CDR3 protein: CASSERNGNEQFF. CDR3 DNA sequence: TGTGCCAGCAGTGAAAGAAACGGAAATGAGCAGTTCTTC.